This T cell receptor (beta chain) stems from a study of vaccination and CD4 T cells after COVID-19. Across the whole study: Six males and four females constituted the convalescent cohort, two of whom were Hispanic. Findings and caveats of the study: Convalescent patients displayed a median about 86% of reactive clones emerging only post-vaccination.

The treatment here: approximately nine-day PBMC culture with coronavirus spike peptide pools or control peptides (ViraFEST assay). Following expansion of antigen-specific T cells with peptide pools, ViraFEST then sequenced TCRs. At the Johns Hopkins FTIC core, DNA taken from cultured CD4+ T cells was sequenced by way of the Oncomine TCR Beta short-read assay. In this case, cultured CD4+ T cells provided the extracted genomic DNA. TCRdb redid the calling of the PCR reads with MiXCR, one entry per CDR3 protein. The table has fewer than 15,000 distinct CDR3 sequences, under 35% seen once. This clonotype was observed a few times. Its antigen is currently unknown. The receptor's source is a human donor who had recovered from COVID-19. Sequencing was performed on CD4+ T cells from blood, cultured in vitro, taken after SARS-CoV-2 vaccination.

CDR3 sequence: CATSDPTLAKNIQYF. CDR3 sequence (DNA): TGTGCCACCAGTGACCCGACACTAGCCAAAAACATTCAGTACTTC. The chain carries TRBV24-1 and TRBJ2-4, with D unclear. The CDR3 spans 15 residues. Trimming removed 4 bases from V and 0 bases from J, with 9 bases in between. Germline values: CDR1 KGHDR, CDR2 SFDVKD.